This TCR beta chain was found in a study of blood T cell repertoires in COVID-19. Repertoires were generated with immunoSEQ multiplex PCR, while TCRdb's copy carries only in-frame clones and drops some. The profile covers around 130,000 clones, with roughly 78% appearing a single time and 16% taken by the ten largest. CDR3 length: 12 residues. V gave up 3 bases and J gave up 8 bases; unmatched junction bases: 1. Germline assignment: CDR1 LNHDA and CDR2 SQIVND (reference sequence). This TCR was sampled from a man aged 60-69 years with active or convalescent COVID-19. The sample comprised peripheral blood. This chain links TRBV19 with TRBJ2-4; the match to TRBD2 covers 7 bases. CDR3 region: CASSMAGDIQYF. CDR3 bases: TGTGCCAGTAGTATGGCGGGGGACATTCAGTACTTC. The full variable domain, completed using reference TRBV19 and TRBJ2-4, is DGGITQSPKYLFRKEGQNVTLSCEQNLNHDAMYWYRQDPGQGLRLIYYSQIVNDFQKGDIAEGYSVSREKKESFPLTVTSAQKNPTAFYLCASSMAGDIQYFGAGTRLSVL.